This T cell receptor beta chain emerged from a study of glioma-infiltrating T cells. Findings and caveats of the study: CDR3 overlap between tissue and blood was very small. Non-neoplastic patients had below-expected tissue-blood divergence, while all gliomas exceeded expectation.

The table lists this clonotype with a few counts. Its antigen is currently unknown. Using RNA template, CDR3s of TCR alpha and beta were amplified with iRepertoire arm-PCR. TCRdb analysed the multiplex PCR reads with MiXCR anew, one entry per CDR3 protein. The repertoire consists of more than 110,000 distinct CDR3 sequences, with around 40% occurring once and the leading ten covering around 18%. CDR1 is DFQATT and CDR2 is SNEGSKA in the germline V gene (reference sequence). The CDR3 has 12 residues. The trim removed 7 bases at V and 7 bases at J, leaving 7 bases unmatched. Sequences were obtained from glioma tissue, nonneoplastic brain tissue, or PBMCs (not recorded which). The chain has TRBV20-1 and TRBJ2-1; 7 bases are a match to TRBD1. The origin of this receptor is a human donor with low-grade glioma or glioblastoma, undergoing nonglioma brain surgery, or in good health (not recorded which). The CDR3: CSVEGAGNEQFF. The CDR3 DNA reads TGCAGTGTAGAGGGGGCTGGTAATGAGCAGTTCTTC.